The 21 T cell receptor beta chains in this list originate from one sample, sequenced in a study of cytomegalovirus exposure and HLA in healthy donors. Amplification used 60 Vbeta primers and 13 Jbeta primers. Generated by immunoSEQ multiplex PCR, the TCRdb table keeps only in-frame clones and is missing some. The sample yields approximately 86,000 clones, approximately 70% seen once. The specimen was PBMCs. These receptors originate from a man in his 60s in good health and CMV-seronegative.

The chain is built from TRBV7-9 and TRBJ2-7, with 12 bases that match TRBD2. This CDR3 is built from 19 residues. Germline V gene sequence: CDR1 SEHNR, CDR2 FQNEAQ (reference sequence). V lost 5 bases, J lost 3 bases, and 17 bases stayed unmatched. DNA of the CDR3: TGTGCCAGCAGCGACCCCACTGCGACGACTAGCGGGAGAATCTACGAGCAGTACTTC. Amino acids: CASSDPTATTSGRIYEQYF.

The chain couples TRBV28 to TRBJ1-2; 9 bases are shared with TRBD1. V shed 4 bases, J shed 8 bases, and the junction held 5 bases outside the gene matches. There are 13 residues in the CDR3. From germline, CDR1 is MDHEN and CDR2 SYDVKM. CDR3 sequence: CASSWGDRDGYTF. The CDR3 region has the DNA TGTGCCAGCAGTTGGGGGGACAGGGACGGCTACACCTTC.

V usage is TRBV10-3 and J usage is TRBJ2-3; a possible D gene is TRBD1 (6 bases). Between the trimmed V and J ends, which lost 2 bases and 0 bases, there was a span of 9 bases. The CDR3 contains 15 residues. From germline, CDR1 is ENHRY and CDR2 SYGVKD. The CDR3 DNA is TGTGCCATCAGTGAGCCCGGACAGAGCACAGATACGCAGTATTTT. Protein: CAISEPGQSTDTQYF.

This clone was detected only a few times. V and J are TRBV2 and TRBJ1-4; 7 bases map to TRBD1. V shed 5 bases, J shed 6 bases, and the junction held 6 bases outside the gene matches. The CDR3 is 14 residues long. CDR1 SNHLY and CDR2 FYNNEI come from the germline V gene. CDR3 sequence reads: CASSYRGLDEKLFF. In DNA form, the CDR3 reads TGTGCCAGCAGTTACAGGGGTTTGGATGAAAAACTGTTTTTT.

This rearrangement joins TRBV5-1 to TRBJ2-1; tentatively, D is TRBD2 (6 bases). The CDR3 covers 13 residues. Between the trimmed V and J ends, which lost 8 bases and 4 bases, there was a span of 13 bases. CDR1 and CDR2 from the germline V gene are SGHRS and YFSETQ. The CDR3 sequence is CASTGVYYNEQFF. The CDR3, as DNA: TGCGCCAGTACGGGGGTATATTACAATGAGCAGTTCTTC.

In the case of this clone: Different DNA sequences within this sample yield the same CDR3. This chain uses TRBV7-2 with TRBJ2-2; 9 bases are shared with TRBD2. Germline CDR1 reads SGHTA; CDR2 reads FQGNSA. CDR3 length equals 16 residues. V was clipped by 5 bases and J by 0 bases; unmatched bases: 4. The DNA of the CDR3 is TGTGCCAGCAGCCGGAGCGGGGGGCCGAACACCGGGGAGCTGTTTTTT. Translated, it gives CASSRSGGPNTGELFF.

Worth noting for this clone: Sequence at one end of the junction differs from germline and may be a read error. The chain employs TRBV20-1 and TRBJ2-7, with 11 bases aligning to TRBD2. The CDR3 extends over 11 amino acids. Germline V CDR1 and CDR2: DFQATT, SNEGSKA (reference sequence). In DNA, the CDR3 is TGCAGTGCTAGTCTGGCTAGCGGGGGGATCTTC. It encodes CSASLASGGIF.

This clone has a handful of counts. This sequence joins TRBV7-6 and TRBJ2-2, with TRBD2 matching over 7 bases. With V trimmed by 5 bases and J by 1 base, 7 bases remained unmatched. The CDR3 runs to 16 residues. In germline, CDR1 is SGHVS, CDR2 FNYEAQ. CDR3 in amino acids: CASSPFGGMNTGELFF. Here the CDR3 DNA reads TGTGCCAGCAGCCCCTTCGGGGGGATGAACACCGGGGAGCTGTTTTTT.

The V gene is TRBV4-2, the J gene TRBJ1-1; D unresolved. Germline CDR1 reads LGHNA; CDR2 reads YNFKEQ. The V and J ends lost 1 base and 6 bases respectively, with 12 bases between them. This CDR3 is 14 amino acids long. The CDR3 loop is CASSQVGIAAEAFF. The CDR3 region has the DNA TGTGCCAGCAGCCAAGTCGGGATAGCTGCTGAAGCTTTCTTT.

V usage is TRBV7-8 and J usage is TRBJ1-1; 7 positions agree with TRBD1. With V trimmed by 6 bases and J by 1 base, 8 bases remained unmatched. Germline loops: CDR1 SGHVS, CDR2 FQNEAQ. The CDR3 is 15 amino acids. The CDR3 sequence is CASRGEGATNTEAFF. The DNA for the CDR3 is TGTGCCAGCAGGGGTGAGGGGGCAACGAACACTGAAGCTTTCTTT.

This sequence joins TRBV5-6 and TRBJ2-3; TRBD1 might be the D (5 bases). The CDR3 extends over 17 amino acids. V lost 3 bases to trimming and J lost 1 base, with 18 bases between them. Germline V gives CDR1 SGHDT, CDR2 YYEEEE. The CDR3 protein is CASSSETVRQGTDTQYF. CDR3 DNA: TGTGCCAGCAGCTCGGAGACAGTCCGGCAGGGCACAGATACGCAGTATTTT.

This chain uses TRBV4-3 with TRBJ2-7, with D perhaps matching TRBD2 (5 bases). CDR3 length: 17 residues. V was pared by 1 base and J by 0 bases, with 16 bases between. Looked up from germline, CDR1 is LGHNA and CDR2 is YSLEER. The CDR3 DNA follows: TGCGCCAGCAGCCAAGGGAGGTCAGTTCATTTCTCCTACGAGCAGTACTTC. Encoded protein: CASSQGRSVHFSYEQYF.

The chain is built from TRBV7-8 and TRBJ2-3; 9 bases match TRBD2. The CDR3 contains 15 residues. V shed 2 bases and J 5 bases; nucleotides not matched to a gene: 5. CDR1 is SGHVS, CDR2 FQNEAQ, per germline. Written as DNA, the CDR3 is TGTGCCAGCAGCTTATTAGCGGGAGTGAGAGATACGCAGTATTTT. Encoded protein: CASSLLAGVRDTQYF.

A single count supports this clone. This chain connects TRBV4-3 to TRBJ1-2, with TRBD1 matching over 10 bases. Germline V gives CDR1 LGHNA, CDR2 YSLEER. The CDR3 contains 16 residues. J lost 3 bases, V lost 1 base, and 5 bases had no gene match. The chain's CDR3 is CASSQGMTGGDYGYTF. In DNA form, the CDR3 reads TGCGCCAGCAGCCAAGGGATGACAGGGGGCGACTATGGCTACACCTTC.

This clone was counted a single time. This rearrangement joins TRBV7-9 to TRBJ2-1; 7 bases align to TRBD2. Germline V lookup: CDR1 SEHNR, CDR2 FQNEAQ (reference sequence). The ends lost 5 bases at V and 3 bases at J; junction bases unmatched: 7. The CDR3 has 15 amino acids. CDR3: CASSATPSGYNEQFF. The CDR3 nucleotides read TGTGCCAGCAGCGCAACCCCTAGCGGCTACAATGAGCAGTTCTTC.

The genes are TRBV6-1 and TRBJ2-7, with D perhaps matching TRBD1 (6 bases). V was shortened by 10 bases and J by 3 bases, with 19 bases between the two germline ends. The CDR3 has 14 amino acids. The germline V gene encodes CDR1 MNHNS and CDR2 SASEGT. Here the CDR3 DNA reads TGTGCCACCGGCCGAGGGGGATTAGGCTACGAGCAGTACTTC. Protein: CATGRGGLGYEQYF.

The rearrangement uses TRBV15 and TRBJ1-5; D is uncertain. Between the trimmed V and J ends, which lost 3 bases and 5 bases, there was a span of 14 bases. The CDR3 is 15 residues long. CDR1 and CDR2 (germline): LNHNV, YYDKDF (reference sequence). The CDR3 bases are TGTGCCACCAGCAGGCCGAGGCGGATGGATCAGCCCCAGCATTTT. It codes for CATSRPRRMDQPQHF. Complete variable domain (other parts from reference TRBV15 and TRBJ1-5): DAMVIQNPRYQVTQFGKPVTLSCSQTLNHNVMYWYQQKSSQAPKLLFHYYDKDFNNEADTPDNFQSRRPNTSFCFLDIRSPGLGDTAMYLCATSRPRRMDQPQHFGDGTRLSIL.

The V call is TRBV11-3, the J call TRBJ2-3, with TRBD2 matching 8 bases. The germline V gene has CDR1 SGHNT and CDR2 YENEEA. The CDR3 runs to 15 residues. V gave up 0 bases and J gave up 4 bases; unmatched junction bases: 3. As DNA, the CDR3 is TGTGCCAGCAGCTTAGATCAAGCGGGAGCAGATACGCAGTATTTT. Its protein is CASSLDQAGADTQYF.

This clone has only one observation. The chain couples TRBV6-1 to TRBJ2-7; 11 positions agree with TRBD1. The CDR3 loop spans 16 amino acids. In germline, CDR1 is MNHNS, CDR2 SASEGT. With 3 bases clipped from V and 7 bases from J, the junction kept 11 bases outside the gene matches. CDR3 amino acids: CASSDTAGTGGIEQYF. The CDR3 DNA sequence: TGTGCCAGCAGTGACACCGCCGGGACAGGGGGTATAGAGCAGTACTTC.

CDR3 loop: CASSRYSPGVSTDTQYF. The CDR3 bases are TGCGCCAGCAGCCGGTACTCCCCGGGGGTCAGCACAGATACGCAGTATTTT. The J gene is TRBJ2-3, the V gene TRBV4-3, with D possibly TRBD2 on 6 matching bases. In germline, CDR1 is LGHNA, CDR2 YSLEER. Trimming pared 4 bases from V and 0 bases from J, leaving 17 bases between. The CDR3 is 17 amino acids.

The chain is built from TRBV6-8 and TRBJ1-1, with D unclear. The germline V gene encodes CDR1 MNHGY and CDR2 SAAAGT. With 6 bases removed from V and 4 bases from J, the gap between germline ends came to 15 bases. This CDR3 is built from 14 residues. CDR3 amino acids: CASRFVPRSTEAFF. Here the CDR3 DNA reads TGTGCCAGCAGGTTTGTCCCGAGGAGCACTGAAGCTTTCTTT.